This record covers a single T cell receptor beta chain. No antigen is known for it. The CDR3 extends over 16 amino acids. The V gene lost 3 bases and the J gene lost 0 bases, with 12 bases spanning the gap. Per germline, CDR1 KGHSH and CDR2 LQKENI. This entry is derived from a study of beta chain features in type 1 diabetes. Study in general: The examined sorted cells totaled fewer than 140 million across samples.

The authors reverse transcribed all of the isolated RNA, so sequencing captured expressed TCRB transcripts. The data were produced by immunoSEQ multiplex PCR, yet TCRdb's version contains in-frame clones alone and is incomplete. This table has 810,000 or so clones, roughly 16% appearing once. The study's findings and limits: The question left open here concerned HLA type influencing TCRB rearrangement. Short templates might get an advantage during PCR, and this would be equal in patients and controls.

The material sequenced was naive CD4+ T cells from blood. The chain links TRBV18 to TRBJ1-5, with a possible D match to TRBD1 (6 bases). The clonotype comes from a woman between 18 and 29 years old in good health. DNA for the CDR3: TGTGCCAGCTCACCGGGAACAGGGATTAGCAATCAGCCCCAGCATTTT. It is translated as CASSPGTGISNQPQHF. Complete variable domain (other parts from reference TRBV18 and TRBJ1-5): NAGVMQNPRHLVRRRGQEARLRCSPMKGHSHVYWYRQLPEEGLKFMVYLQKENIIDESGMPKERFSAEFPKEGPSILRIQQVVRGDSAAYFCASSPGTGISNQPQHFGDGTRLSIL.